This T cell receptor (beta chain) originates from a study of post-analysis software for immune sequencing data. Study overall: The disease courses spanned relapsing-remitting, secondary progressive and progressive-relapsing forms of multiple sclerosis. The study's findings and limits: When patients were compared with controls, five TRBV segments were more frequent, TRBV5-6, TRBV5-1 and TRBV20-1 among them. Multiple sclerosis patients showed significantly lower normalized Chao1 diversity than controls did. Samples from a shared batch, those prepared together, strongly co-clustered by F measure.

The CDR3 totals 13 residues. V was clipped by 3 bases and J by 6 bases, with 9 bases between them. Germline V gene sequence: CDR1 SGHTA, CDR2 FQGTGA. To note about this clonotype: Its specificity is not known.

TCR beta libraries were prepared from cDNA with unique molecular identifiers. With about 0.85 to 10 million T cells as the source, 500,000 to 650,000 cDNA molecules resulted. TCRdb itself ran the PCR reads through MiXCR, one entry per CDR3 protein. The table has a few hundred thousand distinct CDR3 sequences, more than 30% seen once. This clonotype originated in a girl aged 2 to 10 with multiple sclerosis. The chain employs TRBV7-3 and TRBJ2-1, with D perhaps matching TRBD1 (5 bases). The sequenced sample consisted of blood. CDR3 loop: CASSFDSFNEQFF. CDR3 bases: TGTGCCAGCAGCTTCGACAGTTTCAATGAGCAGTTCTTC.